Sequencing of this TCR beta chain was carried out in a study of blood T cell repertoires in COVID-19. Study summary: Collection of acute and convalescent COVID-19 samples took place in the United States, Italy and Spain. The analysed material was cDNA or gDNA that came from T cells, B-cell-depleted T cells, or PBMCs.

Per the original methods: Nucleated cell number was recorded as an estimate derived from reference gene primer amplification. Libraries were prepared by immunoSEQ multiplex PCR; TCRdb keeps only in-frame clonotypes and omits some of them. V and J calls and clone size are given by that table; D and trimming were obtained from the DNA. The repertoire holds over 300,000 clones, with almost 90% as singletons. The sample taken for sequencing was peripheral blood. The TCR sequence derives from a man aged 18 to 30 with active or convalescent COVID-19.

CDR3 residues: CATSRSQGYEQYF. CDR3 in DNA: TGTGCCACCAGCAGATCCCAGGGCTACGAGCAGTACTTC. The chain carries TRBV15 and TRBJ2-7, with a weak D call TRBD1 (5 bases). The ends were cut back, 2 bases at V and 3 bases at J, with 8 bases in the middle. Germline V gives CDR1 LNHNV, CDR2 YYDKDF (reference sequence). The CDR3 is made up of 13 amino acids. Full variable domain (missing parts from reference TRBV15 and TRBJ2-7): DAMVIQNPRYQVTQFGKPVTLSCSQTLNHNVMYWYQQKSSQAPKLLFHYYDKDFNNEADTPDNFQSRRPNTSFCFLDIRSPGLGDTAMYLCATSRSQGYEQYFGPGTRLTVT.